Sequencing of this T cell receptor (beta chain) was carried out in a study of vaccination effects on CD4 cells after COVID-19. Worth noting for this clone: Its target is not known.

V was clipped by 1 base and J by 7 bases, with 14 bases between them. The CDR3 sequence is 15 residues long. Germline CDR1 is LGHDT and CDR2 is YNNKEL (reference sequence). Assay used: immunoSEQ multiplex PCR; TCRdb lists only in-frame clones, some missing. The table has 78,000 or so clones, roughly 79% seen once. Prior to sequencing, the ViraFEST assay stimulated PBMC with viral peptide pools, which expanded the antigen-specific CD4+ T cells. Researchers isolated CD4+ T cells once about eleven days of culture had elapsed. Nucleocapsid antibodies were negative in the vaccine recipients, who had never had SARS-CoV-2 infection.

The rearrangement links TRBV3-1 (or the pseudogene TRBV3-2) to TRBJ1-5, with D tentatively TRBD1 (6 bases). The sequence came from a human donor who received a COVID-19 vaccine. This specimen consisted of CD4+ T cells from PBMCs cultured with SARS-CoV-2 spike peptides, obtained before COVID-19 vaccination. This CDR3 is CASSQGYRAGQPQHF. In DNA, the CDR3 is TGTGCCAGCAGCCAAGGTTACAGGGCTGGCCAGCCCCAGCATTTT.